The entry below describes one T cell receptor (beta chain). The antigen is undetermined. The data were taken from a study of graft-versus-host responses after intestinal transplantation. Study results and limitations: Maximum circulating GvH clone levels tracked with early post-transplant HvG decreases. Researchers found GvH clones in recipient marrow, and some showed up first in ileum or blood.

The length of the CDR3 is 14 residues. The germline V gene encodes CDR1 LNHNV and CDR2 YYDKDF (reference sequence). V lost 4 bases, J lost 10 bases, and 11 bases stayed unmatched. The assay was immunoSEQ multiplex PCR, and TCRdb's table has in-frame clones only and misses some. Seen here are about 120,000 clones, 90% to 95% observed once, and the top ten hold more than 0.95%. This chain links TRBV15 with TRBJ1-1; 8 bases agree with TRBD1. The material was unstimulated CD8+ T cells sorted from spleen or lymph node cells, obtained before transplant. This clonotype originated in a human donor who was the organ donor for an intestinal transplant. The CDR3: CATSKMDRDILAFF. In nucleotides, the CDR3 is TGTGCCACCAGCAAAATGGACAGGGACATATTAGCTTTCTTT.